The present TCR beta chain was sequenced within a study of radiotherapy plus CTLA-4 blockade in lung cancer. Study-level points and caveats: Together with interferon-beta, which increased in serum after radiation, early dynamic changes in blood T cell clones were reportedly the best predictors of response.

V lost 0 bases and J 2 bases, leaving 14 bases between the germline ends. The CDR3 runs to 16 residues. Germline V gene data show CDR1 as GTSNPN and CDR2 as SVGIG (reference sequence). Generated by immunoSEQ multiplex PCR, the TCRdb table keeps only in-frame clones and is missing some. There are tens of thousands of clones in the sample; roughly 80% occur only once, and about 9% lies in the top ten. Turning to this clone: Its antigen is still unknown.

Sequences were derived from peripheral blood, sampled from a patient treated with radiotherapy plus ipilimumab. The sequence was obtained from a human donor with non-small cell lung cancer who had a complete response to radiotherapy plus ipilimumab. The chain joins TRBV30 to TRBJ2-1; maybe TRBD1 (6 bases). The CDR3 protein is CAWSVAPRDTYNEQFF. The CDR3 DNA reads TGTGCCTGGAGTGTAGCCCCTCGGGACACCTACAATGAGCAGTTCTTC.